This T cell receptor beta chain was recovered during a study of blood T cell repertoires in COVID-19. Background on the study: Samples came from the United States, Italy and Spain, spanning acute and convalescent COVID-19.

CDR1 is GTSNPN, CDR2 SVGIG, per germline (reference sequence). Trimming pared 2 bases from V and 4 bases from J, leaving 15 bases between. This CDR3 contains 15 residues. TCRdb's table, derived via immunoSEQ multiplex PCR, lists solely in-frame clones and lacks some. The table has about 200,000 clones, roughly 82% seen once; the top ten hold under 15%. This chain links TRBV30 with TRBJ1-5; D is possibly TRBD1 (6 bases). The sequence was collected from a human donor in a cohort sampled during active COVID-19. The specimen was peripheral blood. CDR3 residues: CAWSRTGTFNQPQHF. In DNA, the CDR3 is TGTGCCTGGAGTCGGACCGGGACATTTAATCAGCCCCAGCATTTT.